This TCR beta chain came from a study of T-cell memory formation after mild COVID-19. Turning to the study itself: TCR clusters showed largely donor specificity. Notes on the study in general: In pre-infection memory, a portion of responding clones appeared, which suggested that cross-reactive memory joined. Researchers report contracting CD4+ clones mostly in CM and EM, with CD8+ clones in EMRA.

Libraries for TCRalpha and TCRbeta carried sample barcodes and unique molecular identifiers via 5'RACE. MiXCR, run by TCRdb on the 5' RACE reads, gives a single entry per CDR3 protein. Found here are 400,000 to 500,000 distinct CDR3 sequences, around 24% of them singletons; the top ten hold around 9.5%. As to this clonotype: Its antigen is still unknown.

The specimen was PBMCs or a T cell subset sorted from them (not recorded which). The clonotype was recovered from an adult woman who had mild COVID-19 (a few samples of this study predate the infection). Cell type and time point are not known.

CDR3 bases: TGTGCCAGCGGGGCCCAAGAGACCCAGTACTTC. Translated: CASGAQETQYF. J is TRBJ2-5 and V is TRBV7-8; the D gene is possibly TRBD1 (5 bases). This CDR3 spans 11 amino acids. V was trimmed by 8 bases and J by 1 base, leaving 5 bases between them. Germline V lookup: CDR1 SGHVS, CDR2 FQNEAQ.